The 32 T cell receptor beta chains reported below all come from one sample, sequenced in a study of cytomegalovirus exposure and HLA in healthy donors. PCR amplification relied on 60 Vbeta primers (plus 13 Jbeta primers). The table came from immunoSEQ multiplex PCR; TCRdb's copy has only in-frame clones and leaves some out. The profile covers roughly 130,000 clones, with less than 80% appearing a single time and around 6.6% taken by the ten largest. The sequenced sample was PBMCs. These TCRs come from a man in his forties in good health and CMV-seropositive.

The chain links TRBV28 to TRBJ2-3; 12 bases match TRBD2. This CDR3 contains 16 residues. Germline V CDR1 and CDR2: MDHEN, SYDVKM. Trimming cost V 4 bases and J 1 base; bases outside gene matches: 3. CDR3 nucleotide sequence: TGTGCCAGCAGTTCGCGGACTAGCGGGGGCACAGATACGCAGTATTTT. It yields the protein CASSSRTSGGTDTQYF.

The chain employs TRBV19 and TRBJ2-1; D not resolved. CDR1 and CDR2 from the germline V gene are LNHDA and SQIVND (reference sequence). The CDR3 runs 15 residues. V lost 5 bases to trimming and J lost 2 bases, with 13 bases between them. Here the CDR3 reads CASSLSLPPYNEQFF. DNA for the CDR3: TGTGCCAGTAGTCTCTCCCTACCACCCTACAATGAGCAGTTCTTC.

The chain joins TRBV27 to TRBJ1-2; possible D gene TRBD1, 6 bases. There are 12 residues in the CDR3. Trimming shortened V by 2 bases and J by 8 bases, and 9 bases separated the two germline ends. Germline assignment: CDR1 MNHEY and CDR2 SMNVEV (reference sequence). The CDR3 DNA is TGTGCCAGCAGTTTACGTGGGGGCGGCTACACCTTC. Translated: CASSLRGGGYTF.

This clone is a singleton in its sample. The V gene is TRBV5-4, the J gene TRBJ2-5; perhaps TRBD2 as D (7 bases). V lost 0 bases and J 4 bases, leaving 16 bases between the germline ends. Germline CDR1 is SGHNT and CDR2 is YYREEE (reference sequence). The CDR3 runs 16 residues. The CDR3 protein is CASSLGGSGGGETQYF. In nucleotides, the CDR3 is TGTGCCAGCAGCTTGGGGGGGTCGGGGGGCGGAGAGACCCAGTACTTC.

This chain joins TRBV9 and TRBJ2-1, with no clear D. Trimming shortened V by 3 bases and J by 9 bases, and 13 bases separated the two germline ends. Germline assignment: CDR1 SGDLS and CDR2 YYNGEE. This CDR3 has 13 residues. The CDR3 DNA is TGTGCCAGCAGCGGATTAGCAATGGGTGAGCAGTTCTTC. It encodes CASSGLAMGEQFF.

This chain uses TRBV10-1 with TRBJ1-6; possibly TRBD1 for D (6 bases). Germline CDR1 is WNHNN and CDR2 is SYGVQD (reference sequence). The CDR3 runs 15 residues. Trimming stripped 4 bases from V and 8 bases from J, with 15 bases between. CDR3 amino acids: CASSGGGAIYSPLHF. The CDR3 DNA reads as TGCGCCAGCAGTGGCGGGGGCGCAATTTATTCACCCCTCCACTTT.

CDR3 loop: CASSGPLANEQFF. DNA for the CDR3: TGTGCCAGCAGTGGCCCTCTAGCCAATGAGCAGTTCTTC. The genes are TRBV2 and TRBJ2-1, with a possible D match to TRBD2 (5 bases). Germline values: CDR1 SNHLY, CDR2 FYNNEI. The V end lost 4 bases, the J end lost 6 bases, and 10 bases lay between the germline ends. There are 13 residues in the CDR3.

The chain has TRBV19 and TRBJ2-7; D possibly corresponds to TRBD1 (6 bases). Trimming removed 10 bases from V and 2 bases from J, with 27 bases in between. Germline values: CDR1 LNHDA, CDR2 SQIVND (reference sequence). This CDR3 is built from 17 residues. The CDR3 sequence is CAKPKWRGAGATYEQYF. CDR3 coding DNA: TGTGCCAAACCGAAATGGAGAGGGGCAGGGGCCACCTACGAGCAGTACTTC.

The gene calls are TRBV12-2 and TRBJ2-1; the D call TRBD2 from the table was never checked on the DNA. TRBV12-2 is listed as a pseudogene. This CDR3 has 16 residues. The DNA of the CDR3 is TGTGCAAGTCGCCTCCATGCCCGGGAACAATACAATGAGCAGTTCTTC. It is translated as CASRLHAREQYNEQFF.

In nucleotides, the CDR3 is TGTGCCAGCAGCTCCTGGACAGGGGTGGATACAGATACGCAGTATTTT. This gives the protein CASSSWTGVDTDTQYF. The chain recombines TRBV7-6 with TRBJ2-3, with 9 bases matching TRBD1. The V gene's germline CDR1 is SGHVS and CDR2 FNYEAQ. The junction had 8 bases not matched to a gene; V was cut back by 4 bases and J by 3 bases. The CDR3 covers 16 residues.

The chain has TRBV18 and TRBJ1-2; 9 bases fit TRBD1. CDR3 length: 14 residues. Trimming removed 3 bases from V and 5 bases from J; junction bases left unmatched: 4. The V gene's germline CDR1 is KGHSH and CDR2 LQKENI. The CDR3 nucleotides read TGTGCCAGCTCACCGGATGACAGGGGGTATGGCTACACCTTC. Encoded protein: CASSPDDRGYGYTF. Filled out from reference TRBV18 and TRBJ1-2, the complete variable domain reads NAGVMQNPRHLVRRRGQEARLRCSPMKGHSHVYWYRQLPEEGLKFMVYLQKENIIDESGMPKERFSAEFPKEGPSILRIQQVVRGDSAAYFCASSPDDRGYGYTFGSGTRLTVV.

This chain joins TRBV21-1 and TRBJ2-3; whether TRBD2, the table's D call, matches the DNA was not checked. TRBV21-1 is noted as a pseudogene. The CDR3 totals 13 residues. The CDR3 reads CASSKRLADTQYF. DNA of the CDR3: TGTGCCAGCAGCAAGCGACTAGCGGATACGCAGTATTTT.

The chain recombines TRBV19 with TRBJ2-7; TRBD2 is a possible D gene (5 bases). Germline CDR1 reads LNHDA; CDR2 reads SQIVND (reference sequence). The CDR3 runs 12 residues. Trimming removed 9 bases at V and 0 bases at J, with 9 bases between. The CDR3 DNA is TGTGCCAGCCCGGGGAGCTCCTACGAGCAGTACTTC. Its protein is CASPGSSYEQYF.

The V call is TRBV7-2, the J call TRBJ2-2; 7 bases fit TRBD1. The germline CDR1 and CDR2 sequences are SGHTA and FQGNSA. The CDR3 spans 15 residues. The junction had 5 bases not matched to a gene; V was cut back by 3 bases and J by 4 bases. CDR3 DNA sequence: TGTGCCAGCAGCTTGACAGGGCGCGGCACCGGGGAGCTGTTTTTT. This translates into CASSLTGRGTGELFF.

The chain uses TRBV10-1 and TRBJ2-7, with TRBD2 matching 7 bases. The CDR3 length is 14 residues. V lost 3 bases, J lost 6 bases, and 8 bases stayed unmatched. Germline V lookup: CDR1 WNHNN, CDR2 SYGVQD (reference sequence). CDR3 protein: CASSERRGSGEQYF. CDR3 DNA: TGCGCCAGCAGTGAACGGCGCGGGAGTGGCGAGCAGTACTTC.

The CDR3 DNA sequence: TGTGCCAGCACCGACGCGGGATTTAGTGATTCACCCCTCCACTTT. It yields the protein CASTDAGFSDSPLHF. The chain is built from TRBV6-5 and TRBJ1-6; D is unclear. Germline V gene lookup returns CDR1 MNHEY and CDR2 SVGAGI. V lost 7 bases and J lost 8, with 18 bases in between. The CDR3 runs to 15 residues.

The chain recombines TRBV2 with TRBJ2-3; 7 positions match TRBD2. V shed 4 bases and J 5 bases; nucleotides not matched to a gene: 9. The CDR3 contains 15 residues. Germline V lookup: CDR1 SNHLY, CDR2 FYNNEI. Here the CDR3 DNA reads TGTGCCAGCAGTGGGGTTAGGGGAGGGGTAGATACGCAGTATTTT. It yields the protein CASSGVRGGVDTQYF.

This chain links TRBV5-1 with TRBJ1-1, with TRBD1 as a possible D gene (5 bases). Germline V gene lookup returns CDR1 SGHRS and CDR2 YFSETQ. V lost 3 bases, J lost 10 bases, and 19 bases lay in between. This CDR3 spans 14 amino acids. CDR3 in DNA: TGCGCCAGCAGCTCCCCTGGGGGGGGATGGGGAGCTTTCTTT. Translating gives CASSSPGGGWGAFF.

This chain uses TRBV5-1 with TRBJ2-7, with D possibly being TRBD2 (5 bases). V shed 7 bases and J shed 1 base, with 12 bases lying between them. Germline lookup yields CDR1 SGHRS and CDR2 YFSETQ. The CDR3 sequence is 13 residues long. This CDR3 is CASSPRTSYEQYF. In nucleotides, the CDR3 is TGCGCCAGCTCACCAAGGACTTCCTACGAGCAGTACTTC. The variable domain in full, completed from reference TRBV5-1 and TRBJ2-7, reads KAGVTQTPRYLIKTRGQQVTLSCSPISGHRSVSWYQQTPGQGLQFLFEYFSETQRNKGNFPGRFSGRQFSNSRSEMNVSTLELGDSALYLCASSPRTSYEQYFGPGTRLTVT.

The V call is TRBV29-1, the J call TRBJ2-1, with D perhaps TRBD2 (5 bases). There are 14 residues in the CDR3. The germline CDR1 and CDR2 sequences are SQVTM and ANQGSEA. The V end was cut by 5 bases, the J end by 8 bases, with 19 bases between. The CDR3 DNA is TGCAGCGTTACGGCAGAGGGCAGATTCGATGAGCAGTTCTTC. Its translation is CSVTAEGRFDEQFF.

This chain links TRBV30 with TRBJ2-5, with 7 bases that match TRBD2. The closer fit of TRBJ2-7 to the DNA end suggests the J call may be wrong. This CDR3 has 13 residues. Looked up from germline, CDR1 is GTSNPN and CDR2 is SVGIG (reference sequence). The CDR3 reads CAWSDRGDYEQYF. CDR3 in DNA: TGTGCCTGGAGCGACCGGGGGGACTACGAGCAGTACTTC.

The chain carries TRBV6-5 and TRBJ1-1, with a possible D match to TRBD1 (5 bases). The CDR3 runs 13 residues. Germline V gene data show CDR1 as MNHEY and CDR2 as SVGAGI. Trimming pared 3 bases from V and 3 bases from J, leaving 8 bases between. The CDR3 is CASSYSRDTEAFF. In DNA, the CDR3 is TGTGCCAGCAGTTATAGCAGGGACACTGAAGCTTTCTTT.

V usage is TRBV11-2 and J usage is TRBJ2-7; 9 bases are a match to TRBD1. The length of the CDR3 is 15 residues. V dropped 1 base and J dropped 7; count of bases not matched to a gene: 8. Per germline, CDR1 SGHAT and CDR2 FQNNGV. The CDR3 nucleotides are TGTGCCAGCAGCTTAGCCCGGGACAGGGTATGGGAGCAGTACTTC. Translation: CASSLARDRVWEQYF. The whole variable domain, filled in from reference TRBV11-2 and TRBJ2-7, reads EAGVAQSPRYKIIEKRQSVAFWCNPISGHATLYWYQQILGQGPKLLIQFQNNGVVDDSQLPKDRFSAERLKGVDSTLKIQPAKLEDSAVYLCASSLARDRVWEQYFGPGTRLTVT.

The V gene is TRBV2, the J gene TRBJ1-2; D remains unclear. The CDR3 is made up of 11 amino acids. Trimming cost V 3 bases and J 4 bases, with 3 bases left between them. Germline V lookup: CDR1 SNHLY, CDR2 FYNNEI. The CDR3 region is CASSDSYGYTF. The CDR3 DNA sequence: TGTGCCAGCAGTGACAGCTATGGCTACACCTTC. The full variable domain, rest sourced from reference TRBV2 and TRBJ1-2, is EPEVTQTPSHQVTQMGQEVILRCVPISNHLYFYWYRQILGQKVEFLVSFYNNEISEKSEIFDDQFSVERPDGSNFTLKIRSTKLEDSAMYFCASSDSYGYTFGSGTRLTVV.

The rearrangement uses TRBV6-1 and TRBJ2-3; 10 bases fit TRBD2. CDR1 is MNHNS and CDR2 is SASEGT in the germline V gene. The CDR3 covers 14 residues. V lost 5 bases to trimming and J lost 4 bases; unmatched junction nucleotides: 3. CDR3 protein: CASSPGTSADTQYF. The CDR3 nucleotides read TGTGCCAGCAGTCCCGGGACTAGCGCAGATACGCAGTATTTT.

Only a few counts were recorded for this clone. The chain carries TRBV7-8 and TRBJ1-2, with 7 bases that match TRBD1. J gave up 7 bases and V 4 bases, and 9 bases lay outside the gene matches. The CDR3 has 14 amino acids. The germline V gene has CDR1 SGHVS and CDR2 FQNEAQ. CDR3 sequence (DNA): TGTGCCAGCAGCTCCCGGGGGACAGTTGGTGGCTACACCTTC. It codes for CASSSRGTVGGYTF. The full variable domain, with the rest looked up from reference TRBV7-8 and TRBJ1-2, is GAGVSQSPRYKVAKRGQDVALRCDPISGHVSLFWYQQALGQGPEFLTYFQNEAQLDKSGLPSDRFFAERPEGSVSTLKIQRTQQEDSAVYLCASSSRGTVGGYTFGSGTRLTVV.

J is TRBJ2-7 and V is TRBV5-1, with D possibly TRBD2 on 7 matching bases. The CDR3 totals 14 residues. Between the trimmed V and J ends, which lost 7 bases and 0 bases, there was a span of 14 bases. Germline values: CDR1 SGHRS, CDR2 YFSETQ. DNA for the CDR3: TGCGCCAGCCGCCGAGGGGGGGACTCCTACGAGCAGTACTTC. Residues: CASRRGGDSYEQYF.

For the CDR3, the DNA is TGCGCCAGCAGCCCCGGACAGGGGGCGACCGCTGAAGCTTTCTTT. This gives the protein CASSPGQGATAEAFF. The V and J genes are TRBV5-1 and TRBJ1-1; 11 nucleotides agree with TRBD1. J gave up 6 bases and V 4 bases, and 8 bases lay outside the gene matches. The CDR3 spans 15 residues. Per the germline V gene, CDR1 is SGHRS and CDR2 is YFSETQ.

A single count supports this clone. In nucleotides, the CDR3 is TGCGCCAGCAGCCAAGACAGGGGGCCTTACAATGAGCAGTTCTTC. It is translated as CASSQDRGPYNEQFF. V usage is TRBV4-1 and J usage is TRBJ2-1; 8 bases are shared with TRBD1. With 0 bases clipped from V and 4 bases from J, the junction kept 2 bases outside the gene matches. Germline V gene sequence: CDR1 MGHRA, CDR2 YSYEKL. This CDR3 spans 15 amino acids.

This chain joins TRBV5-1 and TRBJ1-1; 11 bases agree with TRBD1. The CDR3 is made up of 17 amino acids. V dropped 0 bases and J dropped 0; count of bases not matched to a gene: 4. Germline V gives CDR1 SGHRS, CDR2 YFSETQ. The CDR3, as DNA: TGCGCCAGCAGCTTGGCCGGGACAGGGGGAGTGAACACTGAAGCTTTCTTT. The encoded protein is CASSLAGTGGVNTEAFF.

This chain joins TRBV2 and TRBJ2-3; D call uncertain. CDR1 and CDR2 (germline): SNHLY, FYNNEI. V shed 8 bases and J shed 7 bases, with 13 bases lying between them. This CDR3 spans 12 amino acids. DNA of the CDR3: TGTGCCAGCGCTTCGCTAGATTATACGCAGTATTTT. Translated, it gives CASASLDYTQYF.

In DNA, the CDR3 is TGTGCCAGCAGCGCAGGGGCCGAGATCTATGGCTACACCTTC. Protein product: CASSAGAEIYGYTF. The chain joins TRBV6-1 to TRBJ1-2; D is possibly TRBD1 (6 bases). V gave up 6 bases and J gave up 4 bases, with 15 bases separating them. Germline values: CDR1 MNHNS, CDR2 SASEGT. This CDR3 has 14 amino acids.